This T cell receptor (beta chain) is from a study of blood T cells in healthy people across ages (dated by TCRdb to about 2015). Looking at the study overall: In model experiments, template switching captured roughly one uniquely barcoded TCR beta cDNA molecule for every two T cells. Using deep sequencing normalized with unique cDNA molecular identifiers, the study measured how TCR beta repertoire diversity changes with age. The donors were split into four age groups: young (average around 17 years), middle-aged (nearly 40), aged (about 62) and long-lived (under 85). To avoid experimental bias, donors of different ages were distributed randomly across sequencing lanes. Two additional independent replicas of 1 million unique cDNA reads from the same blood draw were analyzed for two donors (one aged 18 to 29 and one aged 80 or older).

Broad study findings and their caveats: As age increased, observed TCR beta diversity per million T cells dropped in a roughly linear way, and a significant reduction was already evident by age about 36. Observed TCR beta diversity correlated strongly with the percentage of naive T cells measured by flow cytometry. Because the CMV infection status of the donors was unknown, age-related changes in expanded clonotypes may potentially have been confounded. Total diversity estimates from one million sequenced T cells were considered lower bounds and underestimates. Compared with the aged group, the long-lived group had more naive CD4+ T cells, fewer expanded clones and increased TCR diversity, a pattern suggesting age selection. Conclusive comparison of naive and antigen-experienced compartments was prevented by the profiling of bulk unsorted PBMCs.

Systemically healthy Caucasian individuals from Russia, 35 to 50 in total and aged about 6 to 95 years, were included as donors. Approximately 11 milliliters of peripheral blood were drawn from each donor into EDTA-treated Vacutainer tubes. Ficoll-Paque density-gradient centrifugation was used to isolate PBMCs, with at least 7 million obtained per sample. Total RNA, at least 6 micrograms per sample, was extracted from PBMCs with Trizol reagent. For every donor, flow cytometry on a PBMC aliquot measured the percentage of naive CD45RAhigh/CD27high T cells. Notes on this clonotype: This receptor's antigen is unknown. Within one base of it there is no much larger clone, and no base qualities were kept.

Library preparation was by 5' RACE. Sequencing relied on an Illumina HiSeq 2500. A second 7 to 11 cycle PCR used a sample-barcoded 5' primer and a J-beta primer mix. A template-switch 5' adaptor carrying 12 random nucleotides introduced a unique molecular identifier onto each TCR beta cDNA molecule. Each sample yielded at least 2.5 million CDR3-containing paired-end reads. The Mint cDNA synthesis kit, primed by a TRBC-specific oligonucleotide, was used to synthesize first-strand cDNA from all RNA. After uracil-DNA glycosylase treatment, a first 18-cycle PCR used universal primers M1SS and BC2_uni_R on all cDNA. The original methods were these. For normalization, 1 million high-quality reads were randomly selected from each sample, with every read carrying a distinct molecular identifier. Reads with shared molecular identifiers were discarded instead of being binned into consensus sequences. CDR3 identification, clonotype clustering and error correction used MiTCR with a Q25 quality threshold and the strictest error-elimination algorithm. A nonparametric unseen species model using Euler transformation provided a lower-bound estimate of total TCR beta diversity. TCRdb trimmed the raw reads at Q25, called clones with MiXCR and kept productive beta chains. Each entry is one CDR3 protein sequence, shown with its most common DNA and genes. The V and J calls come from TCRdb's annotation, not from the publication. This sample comprises some 730,000 distinct CDR3 sequences, 22% of them detected only once. The biggest ten clones account for around a fifth of the sample.

CDR1 and CDR2 were assigned from the germline V gene as SGHTA and FQGNSA. V ends up 4 bases short and J 5 bases short, with an unmatched junction base count of 5. The cysteine opens and the phenylalanine closes a CDR3 of 14 amino acids. Of all the DNA, just the CDR3 is kept, 42 bases in frame from base 1. The chain employs TRBV7-2 and TRBJ2-1; 7 of the junction bases match TRBD2. Sequencing was performed on blood. The clonotype comes from a man in his 70s in good health. DNA sequence: TGTGCCAGCAGCTCCCAGCGGGGCAACAATGAGCAGTTCTTC. The encoded protein is CASSSQRGNNEQFF.